The 13 T cell receptor beta chains below were found in one sample sequenced in a study of T cells in Graves' hyperthyroidism and ophthalmopathy. Researchers took RNA transcripts and amplified the TCR beta CDR3 regions from them. Primed by the HTBI set, a first-round RT-PCR was run on the TCR CDR3. Using its own MiXCR run on the multiplex PCR reads, TCRdb lists one record per CDR3 protein. The repertoire includes about 700,000 distinct CDR3 sequences, around 15% of them detected once, and more than 8.5% sits in the top ten. Specimen: blood. Every receptor here comes from a young woman with Graves' hyperthyroidism.

This clonotype was observed a handful of times. This rearrangement joins TRBV27 to TRBJ2-7; weak D call: TRBD1 (9 bases). Germline V gene data show CDR1 as MNHEY and CDR2 as SMNVEV (reference sequence). The CDR3 totals 15 residues. In DNA form, the CDR3 reads TGTGCTCGGGAGGGGGGACAGGGATCAGACTACGAGCAGTACTTC. It codes for CAREGGQGSDYEQYF.

The rearrangement joins TRBV25-1 to TRBJ2-7; 7 bases map to TRBD2. The CDR3 extends over 16 amino acids. Germline CDR1 and CDR2: MGHDK and SYGVNS. With 0 bases clipped from V and 5 bases from J, the junction kept 10 bases outside the gene matches. The CDR3 is CASSEYGGSGKNEQYF. In DNA, the CDR3 is TGTGCCAGCAGTGAATATGGCGGGAGCGGAAAGAACGAGCAGTACTTC.

This clonotype was detected a few times. The rearrangement joins TRBV5-1 to TRBJ2-3; D gene uncertain. The V end was cut by 0 bases, the J end by 1 base, with 15 bases between. The CDR3 runs to 17 residues. Germline values: CDR1 SGHRS, CDR2 YFSETQ. This chain's CDR3 is CASSLVGYPLGTDTQYF. CDR3 bases: TGCGCCAGCAGCTTGGTGGGCTACCCCCTCGGCACAGATACGCAGTATTTT.

The chain couples TRBV27 to TRBJ2-2; 15 nucleotides line up with TRBD2. The CDR3 is 20 amino acids. V shed 1 base and J 1 base; nucleotides not matched to a gene: 7. The germline V gene has CDR1 MNHEY and CDR2 SMNVEV (reference sequence). The CDR3 sequence is CASSLYSGLAGGGNTGELFF. For the CDR3, the DNA is TGTGCCAGCAGTTTATATTCGGGACTAGCGGGAGGTGGGAACACCGGGGAGCTGTTTTTT.

This clonotype came up many times. The rearrangement uses TRBV12-3 or TRBV12-4 and TRBJ2-5; D is unresolved. The CDR3 loop spans 13 amino acids. Trimming removed 3 bases from V and 3 bases from J, with 8 bases in between. The CDR3: CASSFARKETQYF. The CDR3 bases are TGTGCCAGCAGTTTCGCCCGAAAAGAGACCCAGTACTTC.

This clonotype showed up many times. This chain connects TRBV28 to TRBJ1-1, with D unclear. V dropped 6 bases and J dropped 1 base, with 12 bases sitting between them. The CDR3 covers 14 residues. Looked up from germline, CDR1 is MDHEN and CDR2 is SYDVKM. The CDR3 nucleotides read TGTGCCAGCAGCGAGCTCGGAGAGAACACTGAAGCTTTCTTT. This encodes CASSELGENTEAFF. Looking up the rest from reference TRBV28 and TRBJ1-1 gives the full variable domain: DVKVTQSSRYLVKRTGEKVFLECVQDMDHENMFWYRQDPGLGLRLIYFSYDVKMKEKGDIPEGYSVSREKKERFSLILESASTNQTSMYLCASSELGENTEAFFGQGTRLTVV.

This clonotype was counted ten times or more. This rearrangement joins TRBV25-1 to TRBJ1-4; 8 nucleotides match TRBD1. The germline gives CDR1 MGHDK, CDR2 SYGVNS. The CDR3 runs 16 residues. J was trimmed by 0 bases and V by 3 bases; bases with no gene match: 3. For the CDR3, the DNA is TGTGCCAGCAGTGAGTGGGACAGGCCAACTAATGAAAAACTGTTTTTT. This encodes CASSEWDRPTNEKLFF.

About this clonotype: It may be a read error: a sequence one base away is much more abundant. V gene TRBV7-9 combines with J gene TRBJ1-2, with D possibly matching TRBD1 (5 bases). Germline lookup yields CDR1 SEHNR and CDR2 FQNEAQ (reference sequence). Deletions cut 5 bases from V and 8 bases from J, with 18 bases between. This CDR3 has 14 amino acids. The CDR3: CASSPDRGPRGYTF. The CDR3 region has the DNA TGTGCCAGCAGCCCCGACCGGGGCCCGCGAGGCTACACCTTC.

The CDR3 DNA reads as TGTGCCAGCAGCTTAGGGACAGCTACAAACATTCAGTACTTC. Translating gives CASSLGTATNIQYF. The genes are TRBV7-2 and TRBJ2-4; tentatively, D is TRBD1 (6 bases). Germline V gene data show CDR1 as SGHTA and CDR2 as FQGNSA. The CDR3 spans 14 residues. V was trimmed by 1 base and J by 6 bases, leaving 10 bases between them.

This clonotype appeared a few times. V usage is TRBV28 and J usage is TRBJ1-1; D is unresolved. The germline V and J ends were trimmed by 1 base and 0 bases, with 12 bases remaining between them. CDR3 length: 16 amino acids. Germline-derived CDR1 and CDR2 are MDHEN and SYDVKM. The CDR3 nucleotides are TGTGCCAGCAGTTTATCGCCCTATATCATGAACACTGAAGCTTTCTTT. It specifies CASSLSPYIMNTEAFF. Full variable domain (outside the CDR3, taken from reference TRBV28 and TRBJ1-1): DVKVTQSSRYLVKRTGEKVFLECVQDMDHENMFWYRQDPGLGLRLIYFSYDVKMKEKGDIPEGYSVSREKKERFSLILESASTNQTSMYLCASSLSPYIMNTEAFFGQGTRLTVV.

In the case of this clonotype: Given a much more abundant clone one base away, this may be a read error. The chain combines TRBV7-9 with TRBJ2-7; D is uncertain. Germline V CDR1 and CDR2: SEHNR, FQNEAQ (reference sequence). The CDR3 sequence is 11 residues long. V gave up 7 bases and J gave up 6 bases, with 10 bases separating them. The CDR3 nucleotides are TGTGCCAGCAATCTGGTCGGCGAGCAGTACTTC. It yields the protein CASNLVGEQYF.

On this clonotype itself: The junction shows a germline mismatch at one end, possibly a read error. CDR3 nucleotide sequence: TGCGCCAGCGGCTTGGCTGCAGGGGGAAGGTCTGGGGCCAACGTCCTGACTTTC. Residues: CASGLAAGGRSGANVLTF. This chain connects TRBV5-1 to TRBJ2-6; the match to TRBD1 covers 7 bases. Germline V gene lookup returns CDR1 SGHRS and CDR2 YFSETQ. The CDR3 extends over 18 amino acids.

The rearrangement joins TRBV20-1 to TRBJ2-1; 7 bases map to TRBD2. The CDR3 has 15 amino acids. V gave up 6 bases and J gave up 7 bases; unmatched junction bases: 15. Germline loops: CDR1 DFQATT, CDR2 SNEGSKA (reference sequence). The CDR3 DNA follows: TGCAGTGCGAAGGGCGCGAAGGGGACTAATAATGAGCAGTTCTTC. As protein: CSAKGAKGTNNEQFF.